Listed here are 24 T cell receptor beta chains from one sample, sequenced in a study of Ad26.COV2.S vaccination and SARS-CoV-2 variants. Described treatment: some 20 received Ad26.COV2.S at low or high dose, single or two shots; several received placebo; per-sample allocation not given. The samples were gathered on day 63 after the first injection of vaccine or placebo. Measured with immunoSEQ multiplex PCR; TCRdb has only the in-frame clones, and not every one. This repertoire shows 400,000 to 450,000 clones, roughly 90% found once; its top ten account for over 1.5%. The sample consisted of peripheral blood, taken in a trial of Ad26.COV2.S vaccine versus placebo. Receptors were obtained from a person between 18 and 65 years old who received the Ad26.COV2.S COVID-19 vaccine or a placebo.

This chain connects TRBV14 to TRBJ2-5, with D hard to call. The germline V and J ends were trimmed by 5 bases and 2 bases, with 15 bases remaining between them. CDR3 length: 15 amino acids. Germline CDR1 SGHDN, CDR2 FVKESK. This CDR3 reads CASSRFLGSQETQYF. CDR3 sequence (DNA): TGTGCCAGCAGCAGGTTCCTCGGAAGTCAAGAGACCCAGTACTTC.

This chain joins TRBV12-3 or TRBV12-4 and TRBJ1-1, with 7 nucleotides matching TRBD1. The CDR3 spans 13 residues. V lost 6 bases and J lost 3; bases outside the gene matches: 4. CDR3 residues: CASSHDRDTEAFF. CDR3 DNA: TGTGCCAGCAGCCACGACAGGGACACTGAAGCTTTCTTT.

The V and J genes are TRBV19 and TRBJ2-7, with TRBD1 as a possible D gene (6 bases). The CDR3 runs to 15 residues. V lost 7 bases and J 6 bases, leaving 22 bases between the germline ends. From germline, CDR1 is LNHDA and CDR2 SQIVND (reference sequence). The CDR3 spells CASKFKNPGAGEQYF. Here the CDR3 DNA reads TGTGCCAGTAAGTTTAAGAATCCAGGGGCGGGCGAGCAGTACTTC.

The chain joins TRBV6-2 or TRBV6-3 to TRBJ1-6; TRBD1 aligns across 7 bases. Losses at the gene ends were 2 bases for V and 6 bases for J; bases not matched to a gene: 4. Germline assignment: CDR1 MNHEY and CDR2 SVGEGT. The CDR3 contains 15 residues. The CDR3 DNA sequence: TGTGCCAGCAGTTACGGGGACAGACTTAATTCACCCCTCCACTTT. It is translated as CASSYGDRLNSPLHF.

This chain links TRBV28 with TRBJ1-1; TRBD1 matches 8 bases. In germline, CDR1 is MDHEN, CDR2 SYDVKM. Losses at the gene ends were 5 bases for V and 5 bases for J; bases not matched to a gene: 4. The CDR3 is 13 residues long. Here the CDR3 reads CASSQGAGTEAFF. In DNA form, the CDR3 reads TGTGCCAGCAGTCAGGGGGCTGGGACTGAAGCTTTCTTT.

The chain combines TRBV29-1 with TRBJ2-1, with TRBD1 matching over 9 bases. This CDR3 is 14 amino acids long. Germline V gene data show CDR1 as SQVTM and CDR2 as ANQGSEA. The CDR3 spells CSGGQGFSYNEQFF. In DNA, the CDR3 is TGCAGTGGGGGACAGGGATTCTCCTACAATGAGCAGTTCTTC.

V and J are TRBV16 and TRBJ2-2; TRBD1 is a possible D gene (5 bases). The germline V gene encodes CDR1 KGHSY and CDR2 FQNENV. V gave up 4 bases and J gave up 3 bases, with 15 bases separating them. This CDR3 has 16 amino acids. This CDR3 reads CASSPNPSGYTGELFF. The CDR3 DNA reads as TGTGCCAGCAGCCCCAATCCGTCAGGGTACACCGGGGAGCTGTTTTTT.

The chain employs TRBV5-1 and TRBJ1-6; D perhaps matches TRBD1 (5 bases). The CDR3 covers 16 residues. Germline CDR1 is SGHRS and CDR2 is YFSETQ. V was clipped by 0 bases and J by 7 bases, with 14 bases between them. CDR3 sequence reads: CASSLVPGLNNSPLHF. The CDR3, as DNA: TGCGCCAGCAGCTTGGTTCCGGGGCTAAACAATTCACCCCTCCACTTT. The full variable domain, in which reference TRBV5-1 and TRBJ1-6 provide the parts outside the CDR3, is KAGVTQTPRYLIKTRGQQVTLSCSPISGHRSVSWYQQTPGQGLQFLFEYFSETQRNKGNFPGRFSGRQFSNSRSEMNVSTLELGDSALYLCASSLVPGLNNSPLHFGNGTRLTVT.

V usage is TRBV10-3 and J usage is TRBJ2-1; a weak D match, TRBD1 (5 bases). From germline, CDR1 is ENHRY and CDR2 SYGVKD. The CDR3 is 15 residues long. V shed 2 bases and J shed 7 bases, with 15 bases lying between them. This chain's CDR3 is CAISEMAGMGNEQFF. The CDR3 nucleotides are TGTGCCATCAGTGAGATGGCAGGGATGGGAAATGAGCAGTTCTTC.

The rearrangement uses TRBV7-8 and TRBJ2-7; TRBD1 aligns across 8 bases. Germline CDR1 is SGHVS and CDR2 is FQNEAQ. This CDR3 has 14 residues. Trimming cost V 6 bases and J 2 bases; bases outside gene matches: 6. The CDR3 loop is CASRPPGGPYEQYF. CDR3 DNA: TGTGCCAGCAGGCCCCCAGGGGGCCCCTACGAGCAGTACTTC.

The rearrangement joins TRBV5-1 to TRBJ2-1; 11 bases are shared with TRBD1. Germline V gives CDR1 SGHRS, CDR2 YFSETQ. Losses at the gene ends were 4 bases for V and 3 bases for J; bases not matched to a gene: 3. CDR3 length: 15 residues. The CDR3 region is CASSPGTGGYNEQFF. In DNA, the CDR3 is TGCGCCAGCAGCCCCGGGACAGGGGGCTACAATGAGCAGTTCTTC.

The genes are TRBV5-4 and TRBJ2-6; unclear D gene. Germline V gene data show CDR1 as SGHNT and CDR2 as YYREEE (reference sequence). This CDR3 spans 19 amino acids. V lost 0 bases and J 0 bases, leaving 16 bases between the germline ends. CDR3 amino acids: CASSLVVTRKNSGANVLTF. Written as DNA, the CDR3 is TGTGCCAGCAGCTTGGTAGTGACCCGAAAAAACTCTGGGGCCAACGTCCTGACTTTC. The full variable domain, in which reference TRBV5-4 and TRBJ2-6 provide the parts outside the CDR3, is ETGVTQSPTHLIKTRGQQVTLRCSSQSGHNTVSWYQQALGQGPQFIFQYYREEENGRGNFPPRFSGLQFPNYSSELNVNALELDDSALYLCASSLVVTRKNSGANVLTFGAGSRLTVL.

The chain joins TRBV6-5 to TRBJ1-2; 10 bases align to TRBD1. Trimming took 5 bases from V and 7 from J; bases not matched to a gene: 10. The CDR3 contains 15 residues. Germline V gene data show CDR1 as MNHEY and CDR2 as SVGAGI. The CDR3 nucleotides are TGTGCCAGCAGTATAGTACCGGGACAGGGGATTGGCTACACCTTC. Its translation: CASSIVPGQGIGYTF.

The chain joins TRBV6-5 to TRBJ1-6; D may be TRBD1 (5 bases). There are 13 residues in the CDR3. CDR1 and CDR2 from the germline V gene are MNHEY and SVGAGI. V dropped 8 bases and J dropped 4 bases, with 9 bases sitting between them. CDR3 sequence (DNA): TGTGCCAGCGGGGCCTTTTATAATTCACCCCTCCACTTT. Translation: CASGAFYNSPLHF.

This clone turned up a few times. V gene TRBV4-3 combines with J gene TRBJ2-7, with D possibly being TRBD1 (6 bases). The CDR3 contains 14 residues. V was clipped by 5 bases and J by 3 bases, with 14 bases between them. Germline V gives CDR1 LGHNA, CDR2 YSLEER. For the CDR3, the DNA is TGCGCCAGCAGCGAAACAGGGAGCGGCTACGAGCAGTACTTC. It is translated as CASSETGSGYEQYF.

The chain recombines TRBV5-5 with TRBJ1-6, with D perhaps matching TRBD1 (5 bases). V was trimmed by 8 bases and J by 0 bases, leaving 18 bases between them. The germline CDR1 and CDR2 sequences are SGHKS and YYEKEE (reference sequence). CDR3 size: 17 residues. CDR3 nucleotide sequence: TGTGCCAGTAACCGGGACGTATCCAGCTCCTATAATTCACCCCTCCACTTT. Translated, it gives CASNRDVSSSYNSPLHF.

This chain uses TRBV10-3 with TRBJ2-5, with 8 bases aligning to TRBD2. CDR1 ENHRY and CDR2 SYGVKD come from the germline V gene. The CDR3 length is 12 residues. The CDR3 coding sequence is TGTGGAGCGGGGGCCTCCCAAGAGACCCAGTACTTC. It yields the protein CGAGASQETQYF.

CDR3 sequence (DNA): TGTGCCAGCAGCGTAGATGGGACAAGCAATTCACCCCTCCACTTT. Amino acid sequence: CASSVDGTSNSPLHF. The chain employs TRBV9 and TRBJ1-6; maybe TRBD1 (6 bases). Between the trimmed V and J ends, which lost 0 bases and 7 bases, there was a span of 11 bases. Germline V gene lookup returns CDR1 SGDLS and CDR2 YYNGEE. This CDR3 is 15 amino acids long. Together with reference TRBV9 and TRBJ1-6, the CDR3 gives the full variable domain: DSGVTQTPKHLITATGQRVTLRCSPRSGDLSVYWYQQSLDQGLQFLIQYYNGEERAKGNILERFSAQQFPDLHSELNLSSLELGDSALYFCASSVDGTSNSPLHFGNGTRLTVT.

This clone was observed once. This sequence joins TRBV20-1 and TRBJ2-7; 9 nucleotides align to TRBD1. CDR1 is DFQATT and CDR2 is SNEGSKA in the germline V gene (reference sequence). The CDR3 contains 14 residues. J was trimmed by 1 base and V by 3 bases; bases with no gene match: 4. The CDR3, as DNA: TGCAGTGCTAGTGGACAGGGGCTTTCCTACGAGCAGTACTTC. Translating gives CSASGQGLSYEQYF.

The CDR3 spells CASSLDRQGLPLHF. CDR3 nucleotide sequence: TGTGCCAGCAGCTTAGACCGACAGGGGTTACCCCTCCACTTT. The chain joins TRBV7-9 to TRBJ1-6; 8 nucleotides align to TRBD1. CDR3 length: 14 amino acids. From germline, CDR1 is SEHNR and CDR2 FQNEAQ (reference sequence). V lost 1 base to trimming and J lost 12 bases; unmatched junction nucleotides: 5.

The genes are TRBV7-9 and TRBJ1-1; D perhaps matches TRBD1 (6 bases). V gave up 7 bases and J gave up 2 bases, with 14 bases separating them. The germline CDR1 and CDR2 sequences are SEHNR and FQNEAQ (reference sequence). This CDR3 has 14 residues. CDR3 amino acids: CASIQGGLNTEAFF. CDR3 in DNA: TGTGCCAGCATTCAAGGGGGGTTAAACACTGAAGCTTTCTTT.

Only a few counts were recorded for this clone. The CDR3 loop is CAFPGGRGNQPQHF. As DNA, the CDR3 is TGTGCCTTCCCAGGGGGCCGTGGCAATCAGCCCCAGCATTTT. The gene calls are TRBV21-1 and TRBJ1-5; no DNA check was done on the table's D call, TRBD1. TRBV21-1 is a documented pseudogene. CDR3 length equals 14 residues.

The chain recombines TRBV6-5 with TRBJ2-7; D could derive from TRBD1 or TRBD2 (5 bases each). CDR1 is MNHEY and CDR2 is SVGAGI in the germline V gene. Trimming stripped 0 bases from V and 2 bases from J, with 14 bases between. This CDR3 contains 16 residues. The CDR3 loop reads CASSYSGDGLTYEQYF. In DNA form, the CDR3 reads TGTGCCAGCAGTTACTCGGGGGACGGATTAACCTACGAGCAGTACTTC.

The gene calls are TRBV6-5 and TRBJ2-7; D gene ambiguous. Germline V gene data show CDR1 as MNHEY and CDR2 as SVGAGI. V dropped 8 bases and J dropped 2 bases, with 16 bases sitting between them. The CDR3 contains 14 residues. The CDR3 DNA reads as TGTGCCAGCGCAAGGTTAAGGCCTCCCTACGAGCAGTACTTC. Translating it yields CASARLRPPYEQYF.